The rows below give T cell receptor beta chains drawn from one sample of a study of blood T cell repertoires in COVID-19. Assay: immunoSEQ multiplex PCR; the TCRdb copy retains only in-frame clones and omits some. Among about 42,000 clones, 75% to 90% were seen once, and the ten largest hold around 25%. Sample: peripheral blood. These receptors all stem from a woman of 80 years or more in a cohort sampled during active or convalescent COVID-19. The CDR3 runs from the conserved cysteine through the conserved F or W. The D gene is left open where the match is weak. Size values are once, few and many counts, or a class for expanded clones, and some rows have none.

V gene	clone size	J gene	D gene	CDR3 protein	CDR3 DNA
TRBV9	once	TRBJ2-3	TRBD1	CASSSRQGSTDTQYF	TGTGCCAGCAGCTCCCGACAGGGCAGCACAGATACGCAGTATTTT
TRBV7-8	NA	TRBJ1-4	NA	CASSLVLIFAQKPTNEKLFF	TGTGCCAGCAGCTTAGTTTTAATATTCGCACAGAAACCAACTAATGAAAAACTGTTTTTT
TRBV11-2	NA	TRBJ1-6	TRBD1	CASSLFQGAPSPLHF	TGTGCCAGCAGCTTATTTCAGGGGGCCCCTTCACCCCTCCACTTT
TRBV5-5	NA	TRBJ2-5	NA	CASSLPVQETQYF	TGTGCCAGCAGCTTGCCAGTCCAAGAGACCCAGTACTTC
TRBV5-1	NA	TRBJ2-2	NA	CASSAPGRNTGELFF	TGCGCCAGCAGCGCTCCAGGGCGGAACACCGGGGAGCTGTTTTTT
TRBV6-5	NA	TRBJ1-1	NA	CASRLSVPGNTEAFF	TGTGCCAGCAGACTCTCGGTCCCAGGGAACACTGAAGCTTTCTTT
TRBV5-1	NA	TRBJ2-1	TRBD2	CATTGLAGGPQFF	TGCGCCACCACCGGACTAGCGGGGGGGCCGCAGTTCTTC
TRBV9	once	TRBJ2-6	NA	CASSVVGDSRSGANVLTF	TGTGCCAGCAGCGTAGTGGGGGACTCGCGCTCTGGGGCCAACGTCCTGACTTTC
TRBV28	few	TRBJ2-2	NA	CASRWGVNTGELFF	TGTGCCAGCAGATGGGGGGTCAACACCGGGGAGCTGTTTTTT
TRBV10-3	NA	TRBJ1-2	TRBD1	CAIRDPGQSFNYGYTF	TGTGCCATCAGGGACCCGGGACAGAGTTTTAACTATGGCTACACCTTC
TRBV2	once	TRBJ1-2	TRBD1	CASGLTGGAPTGYTF	TGTGCCAGCGGACTCACAGGGGGCGCCCCTACTGGCTACACCTTC
TRBV6-5	NA	TRBJ1-1	NA	CASSYSAGLTEAFF	TGTGCCAGCAGTTACTCGGCGGGGCTCACTGAAGCTTTCTTT
TRBV28	NA	TRBJ1-4	NA	CASSSLGWATNEKLFF	TGTGCCAGCAGTTCCCTCGGGTGGGCAACTAATGAAAAACTGTTTTTT
TRBV11-3	NA	TRBJ1-1	TRBD1	CASSLVDRRTEAFF	TGTGCCAGCAGCTTAGTGGACAGGCGCACTGAAGCTTTCTTT
TRBV7-9	NA	TRBJ1-6	NA	CASSIGAGTYNSPLHF	TGTGCCAGCAGCATAGGAGCGGGGACCTATAATTCACCCCTCCACTTT
TRBV20-1	NA	TRBJ1-1	NA	CSASKIAGWTEAFF	TGCAGTGCTAGTAAGATCGCAGGGTGGACTGAAGCTTTCTTT
TRBV7-9	NA	TRBJ2-7	NA	CASSSMDRTPYGEQYF	TGTGCCAGCAGCTCCATGGACAGAACACCGTACGGCGAGCAGTACTTC
TRBV7-9	once	TRBJ1-1	NA	CASSPRWNTEAFF	TGTGCCAGCAGCCCCCGTTGGAACACTGAAGCTTTCTTT
TRBV28	NA	TRBJ2-6	TRBD1	CASSRSRDRGAGANVLTF	TGTGCCAGCAGTCGATCCCGGGACAGGGGAGCTGGGGCCAACGTCCTGACTTTC
TRBV30	NA	TRBJ1-5	NA	CAWSLYSSGNQPQHF	TGTGCCTGGAGTCTTTACAGTAGCGGCAATCAGCCCCAGCATTTT
TRBV7-2	NA	TRBJ1-6	NA	CASSANPGHNNSPLHF	TGTGCCAGCAGCGCGAATCCGGGACACAATAATTCACCCCTCCACTTT
TRBV2	NA	TRBJ2-3	TRBD2	CASSANRGGGTDTQYF	TGTGCCAGCAGTGCCAACCGGGGGGGCGGCACAGATACGCAGTATTTT
TRBV3-1/TRBV3-2	NA	TRBJ2-3	NA	CASSKSELTSTDTQYF	TGTGCCAGCAGCAAATCGGAGTTGACTAGCACAGATACGCAGTATTTT
TRBV12-3/TRBV12-4	NA	TRBJ1-3	NA	CASSLRGRNTIYF	TGTGCCAGCAGTTTACGGGGTCGGAACACCATATATTTT
TRBV19	NA	TRBJ1-5	NA	CASRAGGPSNQPQHF	TGTGCCAGTAGAGCGGGGGGTCCTAGCAATCAGCCCCAGCATTTT
TRBV6-5	NA	TRBJ1-2	NA	CASSRDGTGPYGYTF	TGTGCCAGCTCACGGGACGGCACAGGGCCCTATGGCTACACCTTC
TRBV28	NA	TRBJ1-2	TRBD1	CASSGGQENYGYTF	TGTGCCAGCAGTGGTGGACAGGAGAACTATGGCTACACCTTC
TRBV11-3	NA	TRBJ2-1	TRBD2	CASSPFTAGGNEQFF	TGTGCCAGCAGCCCATTCACGGCGGGAGGCAATGAGCAGTTCTTC
TRBV12-5	NA	TRBJ1-2	TRBD1	CASGPGTGIGGYTF	TGTGCTAGTGGTCCAGGGACAGGGATTGGTGGCTACACCTTC
TRBV11-3	NA	TRBJ2-3	TRBD2	CASSPPGTSGDTQYF	TGTGCCAGCAGCCCCCCCGGGACTAGCGGGGATACGCAGTATTTT
TRBV7-7	NA	TRBJ1-1	NA	CASSSSQNTEAFF	TGTGCTAGCAGCTCCTCACAAAACACTGAAGCTTTCTTT
TRBV30	NA	TRBJ2-1	TRBD2	CAWSAPPLKRGGYNEQFF	TGTGCCTGGAGTGCCCCGCCTTTGAAGCGGGGGGGCTACAATGAGCAGTTCTTC
TRBV11-3	NA	TRBJ2-7	TRBD1	CASSVGGRGYEQYF	TGTGCCAGCAGCGTAGGGGGCAGGGGCTACGAGCAGTACTTC
TRBV6-6	NA	TRBJ2-7	TRBD2	CATLSGRAGEQYF	TGTGCCACCCTTTCCGGGAGGGCGGGTGAGCAGTACTTC
TRBV19	NA	TRBJ2-1	TRBD2	CASTMTSGSYNEQFF	TGTGCCAGTACTATGACTAGCGGGAGCTACAATGAGCAGTTCTTC
TRBV9	NA	TRBJ2-3	TRBD2	CASSPLSGMGTDTQYF	TGTGCCAGCAGCCCCTTGAGCGGGATGGGCACAGATACGCAGTATTTT
TRBV7-8	NA	TRBJ1-2	NA	CASSLGADRPLGYTF	TGTGCCAGCAGCTTAGGGGCCGACAGGCCCCTTGGCTACACCTTC
TRBV7-6	NA	TRBJ2-1	TRBD2	CASTSFAGGSYNEQFF	TGTGCCAGCACTTCCTTCGCGGGGGGCTCCTACAATGAGCAGTTCTTC
TRBV24-1	NA	TRBJ2-3	NA	CATSSLGDTQYF	TGTGCCACCAGTAGCTTGGGCGATACGCAGTATTTT
TRBV7-2	NA	TRBJ1-2	TRBD1	CASSQRIGTGGGYTF	TGTGCCAGCAGCCAAAGAATTGGGACAGGGGGTGGCTACACCTTC
TRBV10-2	few	TRBJ1-3	TRBD1	CASSADRAAGNTIYF	TGCGCCAGCAGTGCTGACAGGGCGGCTGGAAACACCATATATTTT
TRBV5-5	NA	TRBJ2-5	TRBD1	CASSPDRGRVETQYF	TGTGCCAGCAGCCCTGACAGGGGGCGTGTAGAGACCCAGTACTTC
TRBV12-3/TRBV12-4	once	TRBJ1-2	NA	CASSFSGRDGYTF	TGTGCCAGCAGTTTTTCCGGGAGGGACGGCTACACCTTC
TRBV29-1	NA	TRBJ2-1	NA	CSVGGLSRSSYNEQFF	TGCAGCGTTGGTGGTTTGAGCCGAAGCTCCTACAATGAGCAGTTCTTC
TRBV27	NA	TRBJ2-2	TRBD1	CASRRTGGSAGELFF	TGTGCCAGCAGGCGGACAGGGGGATCGGCCGGGGAGCTGTTTTTT
TRBV3-1/TRBV3-2	NA	TRBJ2-5	TRBD2	CASSKPRGGTQETQYF	TGTGCCAGCAGCAAGCCCCGGGGAGGGACCCAAGAGACCCAGTACTTC
TRBV5-1	NA	TRBJ2-3	TRBD2	CASSPVSGFPDDTQYF	TGCGCCAGCAGCCCTGTTAGCGGGTTCCCTGATGATACGCAGTATTTT
TRBV6-5	NA	TRBJ1-6	NA	CASSYAHPGSPLHF	TGTGCCAGCAGTTACGCTCACCCGGGTTCACCCCTCCACTTT
TRBV11-1	NA	TRBJ2-7	NA	CASSLASDYEQYF	TGTGCCAGCAGCTTAGCTTCAGACTACGAGCAGTACTTC
TRBV4-2	NA	TRBJ2-1	NA	CASSPSTVSSYNEQFF	TGTGCCAGCAGCCCCAGTACAGTTAGCTCCTACAATGAGCAGTTCTTC
TRBV10-3	NA	TRBJ1-1	NA	CAISESGSMNTEAFF	TGTGCCATCAGTGAGTCTGGGAGTATGAACACTGAAGCTTTCTTT
TRBV6-5	NA	TRBJ1-5	NA	CASSYGEYNQPQHF	TGTGCCAGCAGTTATGGTGAGTACAATCAGCCCCAGCATTTT
TRBV7-8	NA	TRBJ2-7	NA	CASSLSIPGTGAYEQYF	TGTGCCAGCAGCCTGAGTATCCCCGGGACGGGAGCCTACGAGCAGTACTTC